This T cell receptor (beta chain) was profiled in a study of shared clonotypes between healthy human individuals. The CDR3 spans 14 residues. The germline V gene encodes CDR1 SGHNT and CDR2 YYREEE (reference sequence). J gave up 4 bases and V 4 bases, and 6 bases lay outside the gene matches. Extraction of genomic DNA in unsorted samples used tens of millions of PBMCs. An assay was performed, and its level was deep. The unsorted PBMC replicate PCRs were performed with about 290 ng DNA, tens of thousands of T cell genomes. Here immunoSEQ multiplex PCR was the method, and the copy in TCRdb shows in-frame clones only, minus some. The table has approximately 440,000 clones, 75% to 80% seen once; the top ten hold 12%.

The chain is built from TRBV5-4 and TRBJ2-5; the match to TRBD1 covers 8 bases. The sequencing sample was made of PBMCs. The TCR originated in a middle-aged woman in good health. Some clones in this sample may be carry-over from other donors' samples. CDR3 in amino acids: CASSRQGLGETQYF. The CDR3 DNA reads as TGTGCCAGCAGCAGACAGGGGTTAGGAGAGACCCAGTACTTC.